This T cell receptor (beta chain) was captured in a study of T cells in Graves' hyperthyroidism and ophthalmopathy. CDR1 and CDR2 (germline): LNHDA, SQIVND (reference sequence). Trimming cost V 8 bases and J 2 bases, with 27 bases left between them. This CDR3 region has 18 residues. Researchers amplified the TCR beta CDR3 regions from RNA transcripts. HTBI primers were used for first-round RT-PCR of the TCR CDR3. TCRdb ran MiXCR on the multiplex PCR reads and lists one entry per CDR3 protein. The top ten clones hold 9.2% of a sample with about 360,000 distinct CDR3 sequences, less than 15% of them seen once.

The sequence came from a woman between 18 and 29 years old with Graves' hyperthyroidism. The sample taken for sequencing was blood. The J gene is TRBJ1-1, the V gene TRBV19; maybe TRBD1 (5 bases). In DNA, the CDR3 is TGTGCCAGTCGCGGGCCCCAGGGACTCGGATTAAAAAACACTGAAGCTTTCTTT. It specifies CASRGPQGLGLKNTEAFF.